This T cell receptor beta chain was sequenced for a study of cytomegalovirus exposure and HLA in healthy donors. PCR involved 60 Vbeta and 13 Jbeta primers. Some clones are missing from TCRdb's copy, which holds only in-frame ones; the method was immunoSEQ multiplex PCR. The sample consists of 30,000 to 40,000 clones, less than 55% of them appearing once. The CDR3 extends over 15 amino acids. CDR1 is MDHEN and CDR2 is SYDVKM in the germline V gene. V was clipped by 7 bases and J by 4 bases; unmatched bases: 5. This clone was observed a handful of times. The target antigen is unknown. Study results and limitations: The study carried out a later analysis of TCR beta sequences. It associated under 20,000 of them with specific HLA alleles at a false discovery rate of 0.05. Reports showed the classifier diagnosing cytomegalovirus status with high specificity and sensitivity. The authors later linked a missense DCLRE1C variant to TCR beta V- and J-gene trimming.

The V gene is TRBV28, the J gene TRBJ2-2; TRBD2 matches 11 bases. This receptor was identified in a woman in her 50s in good health and CMV-seronegative. Sequenced material: PBMCs. In nucleotides, the CDR3 is TGTGCCAGCATCGTTAGCGGGGGGGGCACCGGGGAGCTGTTTTTT. Translation gives CASIVSGGGTGELFF.